Listed below are T cell receptor beta chains from one sample, sequenced in a study of cytomegalovirus exposure and HLA in healthy donors. Only in-frame clones appear in the TCRdb table, and some are missing; sequencing was by immunoSEQ multiplex PCR. The repertoire has 120,000 to 150,000 clones, almost 85% of them found once; the top ten carry approximately 2%. Input material: PBMCs. These receptors originate from a woman aged 40 to 50 in good health and CMV-seronegative. The CDR3 runs from the conserved cysteine through the conserved F or W. D genes are given only for firm matches. The size field is filled for only some rows; it gives once, few, many or a size class.

j_call v_call clone_size d_call cdr3_aa cdr3_nt
TRBJ2-7 TRBV5-6 - TRBD1 CASSPNRGHLSYEQYF TGTGCCAGCAGTCCCAACAGGGGCCACCTCTCCTACGAGCAGTACTTC
TRBJ2-3 TRBV7-3 - TRBD1 CASSSTGGRTDTQYF TGTGCCAGCAGCTCGACAGGGGGCCGCACAGATACGCAGTATTTT
TRBJ1-2 TRBV7-6 - TRBD1 CASSPLYPGQVLAGYGYTF TGTGCCAGCAGCCCCTTATATCCGGGACAGGTATTAGCTGGCTATGGCTACACCTTC
TRBJ2-7 TRBV5-4 - - CASVSGDTYEQYF TGTGCCAGCGTCTCAGGGGACACCTACGAGCAGTACTTC
TRBJ1-1 TRBV5-5 - - CASRTGPHTEAFF TGTGCCAGCAGGACGGGTCCCCACACTGAAGCTTTCTTT
TRBJ2-2 TRBV9 - - CASSALFPGELFF TGTGCCAGCAGCGCTTTGTTCCCCGGGGAGCTGTTTTTT
TRBJ2-7 TRBV18 few - CASSPSGIAYEQYF TGTGCCAGCTCACCATCAGGGATCGCCTACGAGCAGTACTTC
TRBJ2-3 TRBV4-2 - TRBD2 CASSQEVTSGPDTQYF TGTGCCAGCAGCCAAGAAGTCACTAGCGGTCCGGATACGCAGTATTTT
TRBJ2-5 TRBV15 - TRBD1 CATSRAGGETQYF TGTGCCACCAGCAGAGCAGGGGGCGAGACCCAGTACTTC
TRBJ1-3 TRBV6-5 once - CASSYSPGAGNTIYF TGTGCCAGCAGTTACTCGCCAGGGGCCGGAAACACCATATATTTT
TRBJ2-5 TRBV27 - - CARGDTLQETQYF TGTGCCCGGGGGGACACCCTTCAAGAGACCCAGTACTTC
TRBJ2-1 TRBV27 - TRBD2 CASSLSPTSGYTRNNEQFF TGTGCCAGCAGTTTATCTCCGACTAGCGGGTACACTCGAAACAATGAGCAGTTCTTC
TRBJ2-7 TRBV6-1 once TRBD1 CASDTGGSRYEQYF TGTGCCAGCGATACAGGGGGCAGTAGGTACGAGCAGTACTTC
TRBJ2-7 TRBV29-1 - - CSVEINGYEQYF TGCAGCGTTGAAATAAACGGCTACGAGCAGTACTTC
TRBJ2-7 TRBV6-5 - TRBD2 CASSYSMGLAQYEQYF TGTGCCAGCAGTTACTCTATGGGACTAGCTCAGTACGAGCAGTACTTC
TRBJ1-4 TRBV15 - TRBD1 CATSRDRTGVVGKLFF TGTGCCACCAGCAGAGATAGGACAGGGGTTGTTGGAAAACTGTTTTTT
TRBJ1-4 TRBV7-2 few - CASSTRAFATNEKLFF TGTGCCAGCAGCACTAGAGCCTTCGCAACTAATGAAAAACTGTTTTTT
TRBJ2-3 TRBV6-1 - TRBD2 CASTSGGTDTQYF TGTGCCAGCACCAGCGGGGGCACAGATACGCAGTATTTT